This passage covers 12 T cell receptor beta chains from one sample sequenced in a study of shared clonotypes between healthy human individuals. Positively selected for CCR7, the CD45RO-negative cells used as naive CD8 cells excluded terminally differentiated effector memory CD45RA+ cells. Only in-frame clones appear in the TCRdb table, and some are missing; sequencing was by immunoSEQ multiplex PCR. The table includes about 2.1 million clones, roughly 95% detected once. Sequenced material: naive CD8+ T cells from PBMCs. These receptor sequences come from a man between 18 and 29 years old in good health. Some clones in this sample may be carry-over from other donors' samples.

The V gene is TRBV25-1, the J gene TRBJ2-7; D is possibly TRBD2 (5 bases). Germline V lookup: CDR1 MGHDK, CDR2 SYGVNS. The CDR3 loop spans 12 amino acids. Trimming stripped 7 bases from V and 2 bases from J, with 9 bases between. CDR3 region: CASISEAYEQYF. CDR3 nucleotides: TGTGCCAGCATCTCGGAGGCCTACGAGCAGTACTTC.

Only one count was recorded for this clone. Other DNA sequences in this sample translate to the same CDR3. The V and J genes are TRBV28 and TRBJ2-2; D perhaps matches TRBD2 (6 bases). This CDR3 comprises 13 residues. The V and J ends lost 2 bases and 5 bases respectively, with 6 bases between them. Germline lookup yields CDR1 MDHEN and CDR2 SYDVKM. The CDR3 DNA is TGTGCCAGCAGTTTAGGGGGGACCGGGGAGCTGTTTTTT. This encodes CASSLGGTGELFF.

On this clone itself: At one of its ends the junction is not consistent with the germline gene, which may arise from a read error. The V and J genes are TRBV7-9 and TRBJ2-3; TRBD1 aligns across 10 bases. The CDR3 extends over 19 amino acids. The germline CDR1 and CDR2 sequences are SEHNR and FQNEAQ (reference sequence). The CDR3 nucleotides are TGTGCCAGCAGCTTAGGATACGCGGGACAGGGGACCGACACAGCTACGCAGTATTTT. This codes for CASSLGYAGQGTDTATQYF.

About this clone itself: This sample also contains other DNA sequences that code for the same CDR3. This chain connects TRBV27 to TRBJ2-5; 7 positions agree with TRBD2. Germline V gene data show CDR1 as MNHEY and CDR2 as SMNVEV (reference sequence). The length of the CDR3 is 13 residues. V gave up 3 bases and J gave up 5 bases; unmatched junction bases: 3. The CDR3 here is CASSLTSWETQYF. The CDR3 DNA follows: TGTGCCAGCAGTTTGACTAGCTGGGAGACCCAGTACTTC.

The chain uses TRBV7-9 and TRBJ2-5; no firm D call. This CDR3 is built from 14 residues. Germline CDR1 is SEHNR and CDR2 is FQNEAQ (reference sequence). The V gene lost 4 bases and the J gene lost 5 bases, with 14 bases spanning the gap. This CDR3 reads CASSSSLGRETQYF. DNA of the CDR3: TGTGCCAGCAGCTCATCCCTTGGCAGGGAGACCCAGTACTTC.

CDR3 region: CASRWTGSSYNEQFF. For the CDR3, the DNA is TGCGCCAGCAGGTGGACAGGGAGCTCCTACAATGAGCAGTTCTTC. This sequence joins TRBV5-1 and TRBJ2-1; 8 nucleotides align to TRBD1. Germline lookup yields CDR1 SGHRS and CDR2 YFSETQ. V lost 5 bases, J lost 0 bases, and 4 bases stayed unmatched. CDR3 length: 15 amino acids.

V and J are TRBV19 and TRBJ1-1; D not certain. The CDR3 covers 15 residues. CDR1 LNHDA and CDR2 SQIVND come from the germline V gene (reference sequence). The V end was cut by 3 bases, the J end by 5 bases, with 16 bases between. This CDR3 is CASSIGVDLGTEAFF. CDR3 DNA: TGTGCCAGTAGTATTGGGGTTGATTTGGGGACTGAAGCTTTCTTT.

In regard to this clone: This same CDR3 is encoded by further DNA sequences in the sample. This chain joins TRBV27 and TRBJ1-5, with 8 bases identical to TRBD1. Germline lookup yields CDR1 MNHEY and CDR2 SMNVEV (reference sequence). V lost 2 bases to trimming and J lost 1 base; unmatched junction nucleotides: 1. The CDR3 sequence is 15 residues long. This CDR3 is CASSLRQGSNQPQHF. In nucleotides, the CDR3 is TGTGCCAGCAGTTTACGACAGGGGAGCAATCAGCCCCAGCATTTT.

The rearrangement uses TRBV27 and TRBJ2-3; 8 bases are shared with TRBD2. The length of the CDR3 is 16 residues. The V and J ends lost 5 bases and 0 bases, in that order; junction bases with no gene match: 7. Per germline, CDR1 MNHEY and CDR2 SMNVEV (reference sequence). The CDR3 DNA follows: TGTGCCAGCAGTCAACTAGCGGCCCCTAGCACAGATACGCAGTATTTT. Translating it yields CASSQLAAPSTDTQYF.

This chain joins TRBV2 and TRBJ2-7; 9 nucleotides agree with TRBD2. Losses at the gene ends were 1 base for V and 2 bases for J; bases not matched to a gene: 6. Germline V gives CDR1 SNHLY, CDR2 FYNNEI. The CDR3 consists of 16 residues. The CDR3 coding sequence is TGTGCCAGCAGTGAAGGTATGACTAGCGGTACCTACGAGCAGTACTTC. This gives the protein CASSEGMTSGTYEQYF.

This chain links TRBV5-8 with TRBJ2-1; D is uncertain. There are 14 residues in the CDR3. Trimming removed 4 bases from V and 6 bases from J, with 14 bases in between. Germline CDR1 SGHTS, CDR2 YDEGEE. The CDR3 coding sequence is TGTGCCAGCAGCGCAAGACGACGGGCCAATGAGCAGTTCTTC. Protein: CASSARRRANEQFF.

The rearrangement uses TRBV9 and TRBJ2-1; 7 bases map to TRBD2. The CDR3 length is 17 residues. J gave up 3 bases and V 0 bases, and 9 bases lay outside the gene matches. CDR1 and CDR2 (germline): SGDLS, YYNGEE. CDR3 in amino acids: CASSVAVAGARYNEQFF. CDR3 DNA sequence: TGTGCCAGCAGCGTAGCTGTGGCGGGAGCGCGCTACAATGAGCAGTTCTTC.